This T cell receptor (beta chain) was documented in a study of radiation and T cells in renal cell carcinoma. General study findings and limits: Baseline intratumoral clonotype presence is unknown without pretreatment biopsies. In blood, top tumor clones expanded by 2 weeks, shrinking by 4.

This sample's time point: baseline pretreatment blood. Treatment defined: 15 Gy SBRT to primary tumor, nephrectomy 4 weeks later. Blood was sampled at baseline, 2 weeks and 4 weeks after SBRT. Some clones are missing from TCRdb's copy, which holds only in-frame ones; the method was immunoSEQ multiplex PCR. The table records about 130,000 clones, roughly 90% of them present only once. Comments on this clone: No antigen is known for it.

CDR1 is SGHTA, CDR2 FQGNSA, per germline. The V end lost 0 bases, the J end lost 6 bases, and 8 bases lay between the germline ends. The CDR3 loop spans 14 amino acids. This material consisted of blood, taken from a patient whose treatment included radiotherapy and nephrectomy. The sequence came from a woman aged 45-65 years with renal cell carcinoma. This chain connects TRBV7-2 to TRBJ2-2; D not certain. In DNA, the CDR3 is TGTGCCAGCAGCTTAGCAGGTATCGCCGGGGAGCTGTTTTTT. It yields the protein CASSLAGIAGELFF. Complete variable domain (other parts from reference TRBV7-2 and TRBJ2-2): GAGVSQSPSNKVTEKGKDVELRCDPISGHTALYWYRQSLGQGLEFLIYFQGNSAPDKSGLPSDRFSAERTGGSVSTLTIQRTQQEDSAVYLCASSLAGIAGELFFGEGSRLTVL.